The rows below give T cell receptor beta chains drawn from one sample of a study of T cell repertoires in cytomegalovirus infection. MiXCR, applied by TCRdb to the reads, yields one record per CDR3 protein. The sample has 300,000 or so distinct CDR3 sequences; roughly 25% are singletons. Sequencing input: PBMCs. Every receptor here comes from a human donor in good health (CMV status not recorded). Some clones in this sample may be carry-over from other donors' samples. CDR3s include the opening cysteine and the closing phenylalanine or tryptophan. The D gene is left open where the match is weak. Expanded clones get a size class; other rows say once, few or many, or leave the size out.

DNA,CDR3,V,size,J,D
TGTGCCAGCAGCTTAGAGGGGCTCAACGAGCAGTACTTC,CASSLEGLNEQYF,TRBV7-2,many,TRBJ2-7,-
TGTGCCAGCAGCTTAGGGGACAGGGCGAAGAATTCACCCCTCCACTTT,CASSLGDRAKNSPLHF,TRBV7-2,many,TRBJ1-6,TRBD1
TGTGCCAGCAGTTCCCCCAGGACAGGGGGAACCACTGAAGCTTTCTTT,CASSSPRTGGTTEAFF,TRBV28,-,TRBJ1-1,TRBD1
TGTGCCAGCAGTTTGGATCTGGGGGCGAAGAAGACCCAGTACTTC,CASSLDLGAKKTQYF,TRBV28,few,TRBJ2-5,-
TGTGCCACCAGCAGAGAAGGGGGAGGCGAGACCCAGTACTTC,CATSREGGGETQYF,TRBV15,-,TRBJ2-5,-
TGTGCCAGCAGAAGCCAAGGCCGGACGAGTTATGGCTACACCTTC,CASRSQGRTSYGYTF,TRBV6-2/TRBV6-3,many,TRBJ1-2,-
TGCGCCAGCAGCCCCCCCGCCCTAGGGGGACACGGCACTGAAGCTTTCTTT,CASSPPALGGHGTEAFF,TRBV5-1,-,TRBJ1-1,-
TGCAGCGTCCTCCGGGACAGAAACACCGGGGAGCTGTTTTTT,CSVLRDRNTGELFF,TRBV29-1,-,TRBJ2-2,TRBD1
TGTGCCAGCAGTCCACAGCTTTACGAGCAGTACTTC,CASSPQLYEQYF,TRBV28,few,TRBJ2-7,-
TGTGCCAGCAGTCTAGCGGGGCCAACCTCCTACAATGAGCAGTTCTTC,CASSLAGPTSYNEQFF,TRBV12-3/TRBV12-4,-,TRBJ2-1,TRBD2
TGTGCCAGCAGCTCCCGGGGGGGCGCAGATACGCAGTATTTT,CASSSRGGADTQYF,TRBV11-2,few,TRBJ2-3,TRBD2
TGTGCCAGCGGGATTGCCGGGACTAGTGGCGACTTC,CASGIAGTSGDF,TRBV6-6,-,TRBJ2-5,TRBD2
TGCAGTTCGGGGACTGGTGGCTACACCTTC,CSSGTGGYTF,TRBV20-1,-,TRBJ1-2,-
TGTGCCTGGAGTCCCAACGCCTACGAGCAGTACTTC,CAWSPNAYEQYF,TRBV30,-,TRBJ2-7,-
TGCGCCAGCAGCCCTACCGGGACAGGGACCAATCAGCCCCAGCATTTT,CASSPTGTGTNQPQHF,TRBV4-1,few,TRBJ1-5,TRBD1
TGTGCCAGCACAAATACAGGGGAGAGGACTGAAGCTTTCTTT,CASTNTGERTEAFF,TRBV6-2/TRBV6-3,few,TRBJ1-1,TRBD1
TGTGCCAGCAGCCCCCGGACAGGGGGCGTAGGTGGCTACACCTTC,CASSPRTGGVGGYTF,TRBV7-2,many,TRBJ1-2,TRBD1
TGTGCCAGCAGGCAACAGGGAATTTACGGTGAAGCTTTCTTT,CASRQQGIYGEAFF,TRBV12-3/TRBV12-4,many,TRBJ1-1,-
TGTGCCAGCAGCCGCTACAGGTCCGATGGCTACACCTTC,CASSRYRSDGYTF,TRBV14,few,TRBJ1-2,-
TGTGCCAGCAGTGAAAACGGCAGTCAAGAGACCCAGTACTTC,CASSENGSQETQYF,TRBV6-1,-,TRBJ2-5,-
TGCGCCAGCAGCGAGGCCCAGAACACCGGGGAGCTGTTTTTT,CASSEAQNTGELFF,TRBV5-1,few,TRBJ2-2,-
TGTGCCACCAGCAGAGAGACAGAGGGTTGGCAGCCCCAGCATTTT,CATSRETEGWQPQHF,TRBV15,few,TRBJ1-5,-
TGTGCCAGCAGCTTAGACTCACCCCTCCACTTT,CASSLDSPLHF,TRBV7-2,many,TRBJ1-6,-
TGTGCCAGCAGCTTAAGAGGGGGGCTAGCGGAGGTCACAGATACGCAGTATTTT,CASSLRGGLAEVTDTQYF,TRBV7-2,many,TRBJ2-3,-
TGTGCCACTAGGGCGGGCTACAATGAGCAGTTCTTC,CATRAGYNEQFF,TRBV10-3,-,TRBJ2-1,-
TGTGCCAGCAGCCGACCAGGGGACTCTGGAAACACCATATATTTT,CASSRPGDSGNTIYF,TRBV13,once,TRBJ1-3,-
TGTGCCAGCAGCTTCAACAGCCTAACCTACGAGCAGTACTTC,CASSFNSLTYEQYF,TRBV11-3,-,TRBJ2-7,-